Below are 9 T cell receptor beta chains sequenced from a single sample in a study of patients and donors after allogeneic stem cell transplantation. TCRdb analysed the RT-PCR reads with MiXCR anew, one entry per CDR3 protein. The data show 400,000 to 450,000 distinct CDR3 sequences, with roughly 16% seen just once and less than 8% held by the top ten. Sequencing was carried out using blood, either unsorted or a sorted T cell fraction (not recorded which). These receptors came from a human donor who was either an allogeneic HSCT recipient or a stem cell or donor lymphocyte infusion donor (not recorded which). It is not recorded whose cells these are; they may come from a transplant donor.

The table lists this clonotype with a few counts. The rearrangement links TRBV29-1 to TRBJ1-1, with 7 bases identical to TRBD1. V lost 5 bases to trimming and J lost 2 bases; unmatched junction nucleotides: 2. The CDR3 consists of 12 residues. Germline CDR1 reads SQVTM; CDR2 reads ANQGSEA. The CDR3 DNA reads as TGCAGCGTTTGGACAGGCAACACTGAAGCTTTCTTT. It translates to CSVWTGNTEAFF.

The V and J genes are TRBV6-2 or TRBV6-3 and TRBJ2-5; TRBD2 matches at 7 bases. CDR1 and CDR2 (germline): MNHEY, SVGEGT. The CDR3 sequence is 15 residues long. The trim removed 2 bases at V and 5 bases at J, leaving 8 bases unmatched. CDR3 amino acids: CASSYVIGGFETQYF. The CDR3 DNA sequence: TGTGCCAGCAGTTACGTTATCGGGGGGTTTGAGACCCAGTACTTC.

J is TRBJ2-5 and V is TRBV20-1; 7 positions agree with TRBD1. The germline gives CDR1 DFQATT, CDR2 SNEGSKA (reference sequence). CDR3 length: 14 amino acids. Trimming removed 5 bases from V and 4 bases from J; junction bases left unmatched: 10. The CDR3 reads CSASRTGQGETQYF. The CDR3 coding sequence is TGCAGTGCTTCCCGGACAGGCCAGGGAGAGACCCAGTACTTC.

The sample holds a few counts of this clonotype. This chain joins TRBV5-6 and TRBJ2-6, with 8 bases fitting TRBD2. The germline CDR1 and CDR2 sequences are SGHDT and YYEEEE. Trimming removed 0 bases from V and 0 bases from J; junction bases left unmatched: 8. This CDR3 region has 19 residues. The CDR3 DNA reads TGTGCCAGCAGCTTGGGGTTAGGGACTAGATTCTCTGGGGCCAACGTCCTGACTTTC. It is translated as CASSLGLGTRFSGANVLTF.

The chain recombines TRBV30 with TRBJ1-5; perhaps TRBD1 as D (5 bases). The CDR3 is made up of 13 amino acids. Germline V gives CDR1 GTSNPN, CDR2 SVGIG (reference sequence). The CDR3 coding sequence is TGTGCTTGGGGGGAGGCCGGCAATCAGCCCCAGCATTTT. Protein product: CAWGEAGNQPQHF.

V is TRBV15 and J is TRBJ1-1; TRBD1 agrees at 7 bases. This CDR3 has 15 amino acids. CDR1 LNHNV and CDR2 YYDKDF come from the germline V gene (reference sequence). V shed 5 bases, J shed 1 base, and the junction held 7 bases outside the gene matches. The CDR3 loop is CATSPQGQRNTEAFF. As DNA, the CDR3 is TGTGCCACCAGCCCTCAGGGACAGAGGAACACTGAAGCTTTCTTT.

This clonotype has just a few counts. This rearrangement joins TRBV30 to TRBJ1-1; no reliable D call. Trimming removed 0 bases from V and 7 bases from J, with 9 bases in between. This CDR3 is built from 12 residues. Germline CDR1 reads GTSNPN; CDR2 reads SVGIG (reference sequence). CDR3 nucleotide sequence: TGTGCCTGGAGTGTACCCCGGGTTGAAGCTTTCTTT. Its translation is CAWSVPRVEAFF. The full variable domain, in which reference TRBV30 and TRBJ1-1 provide the parts outside the CDR3, is SQTIHQWPATLVQPVGSPLSLECTVEGTSNPNLYWYRQAAGRGLQLLFYSVGIGQISSEVPQNLSASRPQDRQFILSSKKLLLSDSGFYLCAWSVPRVEAFFGQGTRLTVV.

This rearrangement joins TRBV7-7 to TRBJ2-7; maybe TRBD2 (5 bases). Germline CDR1 is SSHAT and CDR2 is FNYEAQ (reference sequence). V shed 5 bases and J shed 7 bases, with 18 bases lying between them. CDR3 length: 14 amino acids. CDR3 loop: CASSKAVGIDEQYF. The CDR3 bases are TGTGCCAGCAGCAAAGCGGTAGGGATAGATGAGCAGTACTTC.

This clonotype was seen more than once but under ten times. The V call is TRBV7-2, the J call TRBJ1-2; 12 bases fit TRBD1. Looked up from germline, CDR1 is SGHTA and CDR2 is FQGNSA. The junction had 8 bases not matched to a gene; V was cut back by 2 bases and J by 4 bases. The CDR3 runs to 17 residues. The CDR3 loop reads CASSLTGTGGIGYGYTF. The DNA of the CDR3 is TGTGCCAGCAGCTTAACCGGGACAGGGGGCATAGGCTATGGCTACACCTTC.